One and the same sample provided the 5 T cell receptor beta chains below, sequenced in a study of TIL therapy for anti-PD-1-resistant metastatic lung cancer. Time point defined: pre-treatment sample, taken before nivolumab and TIL therapy. Tumor tissue came from excised metastases, mostly pleural nodules or supraclavicular lymph nodes. The immunoSEQ assay was v3. The assay was immunoSEQ multiplex PCR, and TCRdb's table has in-frame clones only and misses some. This sample has under 100,000 clones; just over 65% occur once, and the top ten carry roughly 9.8%. This specimen was tumor tissue, taken at baseline. These receptors originate from a person between 25 and 80 years old with non-small cell lung cancer.

This clone turned up a few times. The CDR3 DNA sequence: TGTGCCAGCAGCGTAGGAGGACTAGATATTGAGACCCAGTACTTC. This encodes CASSVGGLDIETQYF. This chain uses TRBV9 with TRBJ2-5; 7 bases are shared with TRBD2. CDR3 size: 15 residues. Trimming at V came to 0 bases and at J to 5 bases, leaving 7 bases not matched to a gene. CDR1 SGDLS and CDR2 YYNGEE come from the germline V gene. Filled out from reference TRBV9 and TRBJ2-5, the complete variable domain reads DSGVTQTPKHLITATGQRVTLRCSPRSGDLSVYWYQQSLDQGLQFLIQYYNGEERAKGNILERFSAQQFPDLHSELNLSSLELGDSALYFCASSVGGLDIETQYFGPGTRLLVL.

The chain joins TRBV28 to TRBJ2-7; 8 bases line up with TRBD1. CDR1 is MDHEN, CDR2 SYDVKM, per germline. This CDR3 comprises 21 residues. With V trimmed by 2 bases and J by 1 base, 22 bases remained unmatched. CDR3 sequence reads: CASSLTGGRPGGDLRSYEQYF. DNA of the CDR3: TGTGCCAGCAGTTTAACGGGCGGACGGCCAGGGGGCGATCTCAGGTCCTACGAGCAGTACTTC.

The V call is TRBV7-9, the J call TRBJ1-3; no clear D. The V gene lost 1 base and the J gene lost 5 bases, with 15 bases spanning the gap. This CDR3 has 16 residues. The germline V gene has CDR1 SEHNR and CDR2 FQNEAQ (reference sequence). The CDR3, as DNA: TGTGCCAGCAGCTTAGTGGCGGGGAACAGTCGAAACACCATATATTTT. Translated, it gives CASSLVAGNSRNTIYF.

This clone was counted a single time. The rearrangement uses TRBV6-2 or TRBV6-3 and TRBJ2-5, with TRBD2 matching over 9 bases. The CDR3 runs to 13 residues. The trim removed 0 bases at V and 10 bases at J, leaving 3 bases unmatched. Germline CDR1 and CDR2: MNHEY and SVGEGT. The CDR3 here is CASSYSLAGYQYF. CDR3 sequence (DNA): TGTGCCAGCAGTTACTCTCTAGCGGGATACCAGTACTTC.

This chain links TRBV7-2 with TRBJ2-2; D is ambiguous. The germline CDR1 and CDR2 sequences are SGHTA and FQGNSA. V was clipped by 6 bases and J by 0 bases, with 8 bases between them. The CDR3 sequence is 14 residues long. The CDR3 DNA is TGTGCCAGCAGATTCAGTCCGAACACCGGGGAGCTGTTTTTT. Translated, it gives CASRFSPNTGELFF. Based on the CDR3 plus reference TRBV7-2 and TRBJ2-2, the full variable domain is GAGVSQSPSNKVTEKGKDVELRCDPISGHTALYWYRQSLGQGLEFLIYFQGNSAPDKSGLPSDRFSAERTGGSVSTLTIQRTQQEDSAVYLCASRFSPNTGELFFGEGSRLTVL.